This TCR beta chain emerged from a study of blood T cell repertoires in COVID-19. The assay was immunoSEQ multiplex PCR, and TCRdb's table has in-frame clones only and misses some. The table has some 41,000 clones, 80% to 90% seen once. The ends lost 1 base at V and 4 bases at J; junction bases unmatched: 7. There are 17 residues in the CDR3. The germline V gene has CDR1 LNHNV and CDR2 YYDKDF (reference sequence). The source is a man aged 40-55 years with active COVID-19. Sequences were obtained from peripheral blood. V is TRBV15 and J is TRBJ1-2, with 12 nucleotides matching TRBD1. In DNA, the CDR3 is TGTGCCACCAGCAGAGGCCGGGACAGGGGGCTTACCTATGGCTACACCTTC. Its protein is CATSRGRDRGLTYGYTF. Complete variable domain (other parts from reference TRBV15 and TRBJ1-2): DAMVIQNPRYQVTQFGKPVTLSCSQTLNHNVMYWYQQKSSQAPKLLFHYYDKDFNNEADTPDNFQSRRPNTSFCFLDIRSPGLGDTAMYLCATSRGRDRGLTYGYTFGSGTRLTVV.